Below are 21 T cell receptor beta chains sequenced from a single sample in a study of blood T cell repertoires in COVID-19. Profiling relied on immunoSEQ multiplex PCR, and the TCRdb table lists in-frame clones only, not all of them. The sample records about 110,000 clones, 75% to 85% being singletons. Material for sequencing was peripheral blood. The receptors were gathered from a man aged 65 to 85 with acute or convalescent COVID-19.

The chain is built from TRBV19 and TRBJ2-1; unclear D gene. The CDR3 totals 12 residues. Deletions cut 6 bases from V and 4 bases from J, with 7 bases between. CDR1 and CDR2 (germline): LNHDA, SQIVND (reference sequence). DNA of the CDR3: TGTGCCAGTAGCCCCGGTTACAATGAGCAGTTCTTC. Its protein product is CASSPGYNEQFF.

This clone was counted only a few times. The chain recombines TRBV4-2 with TRBJ2-5; possible D gene TRBD2, 5 bases. Trimming removed 1 base at V and 5 bases at J, with 20 bases between. The CDR3 covers 17 residues. In germline, CDR1 is LGHNA, CDR2 YNFKEQ. CDR3 DNA sequence: TGTGCCAGCAGCCAAGGTAGCGCAGGATATCGGTTGGAGACCCAGTACTTC. This gives the protein CASSQGSAGYRLETQYF.

The chain combines TRBV15 with TRBJ1-1; D not resolved. There are 18 residues in the CDR3. Germline loops: CDR1 LNHNV, CDR2 YYDKDF (reference sequence). With 0 bases removed from V and 0 bases from J, the gap between germline ends came to 17 bases. The chain's CDR3 is CATSREGLWAVMNTEAFF. CDR3 in DNA: TGTGCCACCAGCAGAGAAGGCCTTTGGGCAGTTATGAACACTGAAGCTTTCTTT.

The chain recombines TRBV19 with TRBJ1-4; no reliable D call. The CDR3 extends over 15 amino acids. The germline V gene has CDR1 LNHDA and CDR2 SQIVND (reference sequence). V lost 5 bases, J lost 8 bases, and 18 bases lay in between. CDR3 sequence (DNA): TGTGCCAGTAGTCCCTCCGCGGCCGAAGGAGAAAAACTGTTTTTT. Its translation is CASSPSAAEGEKLFF.

The J gene is TRBJ2-7, the V gene TRBV9, with 11 bases aligning to TRBD2. The CDR3 contains 14 residues. CDR1 and CDR2 from the germline V gene are SGDLS and YYNGEE. Losses at the gene ends were 6 bases for V and 6 bases for J; bases not matched to a gene: 8. This CDR3 reads CASNPTSGAGEQYF. The CDR3 DNA reads TGTGCCAGCAACCCGACTAGCGGGGCGGGCGAGCAGTACTTC.

V and J are TRBV29-1 and TRBJ2-5, with D possibly matching TRBD1 (6 bases). V was cut by 3 bases and J by 4 bases, with 18 bases left in between. Germline values: CDR1 SQVTM, CDR2 ANQGSEA. The CDR3 length is 15 residues. The CDR3 nucleotides are TGCAGCGTTGATGGTCGGACGGGCAGGGGAGAGACCCAGTACTTC. The encoded protein is CSVDGRTGRGETQYF.

V gene TRBV28 combines with J gene TRBJ1-2; 10 bases align to TRBD1. Germline V gene data show CDR1 as MDHEN and CDR2 as SYDVKM. This CDR3 has 13 amino acids. V was pared by 8 bases and J by 8 bases, with 8 bases of the junction left unmatched. Here the CDR3 DNA reads TGTGCCAGCTGGAAGACAGGGGGCAGAGGCTACACCTTC. This sequence encodes CASWKTGGRGYTF.

The rearrangement links TRBV29-1 to TRBJ2-1; 7 bases line up with TRBD1. Germline CDR1 and CDR2: SQVTM and ANQGSEA. V lost 8 bases to trimming and J lost 2 bases; unmatched junction nucleotides: 12. This CDR3 is built from 15 residues. CDR3 nucleotides: TGCAGCTTCTCATACCGGGACAGCCCCTACAATGAGCAGTTCTTC. Translation gives CSFSYRDSPYNEQFF.

V usage is TRBV9 and J usage is TRBJ2-7, with a possible D match to TRBD1 (5 bases). Per germline, CDR1 SGDLS and CDR2 YYNGEE. The CDR3 is 15 residues long. The germline V and J ends were trimmed by 0 bases and 2 bases, with 12 bases remaining between them. The CDR3 bases are TGTGCCAGCAGCGTAGAGCCAGGGATAGCCTACGAGCAGTACTTC. It encodes CASSVEPGIAYEQYF.

This sequence joins TRBV4-1 and TRBJ1-4; the D gene is possibly TRBD1 (6 bases). Trimming cost V 1 base and J 7 bases, with 10 bases left between them. The CDR3 runs 14 residues. CDR1 is MGHRA, CDR2 YSYEKL, per germline. The CDR3 DNA reads TGCGCCAGCAGCCAAGTCCAGGGGCTTGAAAAACTGTTTTTT. Protein: CASSQVQGLEKLFF.

V gene TRBV5-5 combines with J gene TRBJ1-1; 9 positions match TRBD1. Germline CDR1 is SGHKS and CDR2 is YYEKEE (reference sequence). The V and J ends lost 0 bases and 8 bases, in that order; junction bases with no gene match: 5. The CDR3 is made up of 14 amino acids. The CDR3 DNA is TGTGCCAGCAGCTTGGGGACAGGGGCGGGAGAAGCTTTCTTT. Protein product: CASSLGTGAGEAFF.

The chain uses TRBV9 and TRBJ1-1, with 9 bases matching TRBD1. The germline V gene has CDR1 SGDLS and CDR2 YYNGEE. This CDR3 contains 15 residues. Unmatched junction bases numbered 8, after V lost 4 bases and J lost 4 bases. CDR3 DNA: TGTGCCAGCAGCAAACAGGGGGCTGGGGGCACTGAAGCTTTCTTT. This translates into CASSKQGAGGTEAFF.

V usage is TRBV19 and J usage is TRBJ1-3; D call uncertain. The V end lost 8 bases, the J end lost 2 bases, and 10 bases lay between the germline ends. The germline CDR1 and CDR2 sequences are LNHDA and SQIVND (reference sequence). The CDR3 covers 13 residues. The CDR3 loop is CASFLPPGNTIYF. As DNA, the CDR3 is TGTGCCAGTTTCCTACCCCCTGGAAACACCATATATTTT.

The chain links TRBV6-5 to TRBJ2-7; D is perhaps TRBD1 (6 bases). The CDR3 runs to 12 residues. CDR1 is MNHEY, CDR2 SVGAGI, per germline. V dropped 6 bases and J dropped 5 bases, with 11 bases sitting between them. CDR3 amino acids: CASRGGAHEQYF. CDR3 DNA: TGTGCCAGCAGAGGGGGTGCCCACGAGCAGTACTTC.

The chain carries TRBV5-4 and TRBJ2-2; 7 bases align to TRBD1. CDR1 is SGHNT, CDR2 YYREEE, per germline (reference sequence). The length of the CDR3 is 15 residues. V was clipped by 0 bases and J by 1 base; unmatched bases: 0. The chain's CDR3 is CASSLDRGNTGELFF. CDR3 DNA sequence: TGTGCCAGCAGCTTGGACAGGGGGAACACCGGGGAGCTGTTTTTT.

The rearrangement joins TRBV6-6 to TRBJ2-1, with 7 bases aligning to TRBD2. V gave up 7 bases and J gave up 2 bases; unmatched junction bases: 11. CDR3 length equals 16 residues. Looked up from germline, CDR1 is MNHNY and CDR2 is SVGAGI (reference sequence). The CDR3 spells CASTPEGRGTYNEQFF. CDR3 nucleotide sequence: TGTGCCAGCACCCCCGAGGGGCGGGGGACCTACAATGAGCAGTTCTTC.

This chain uses TRBV5-1 with TRBJ2-1, with 15 bases matching TRBD2. Unmatched junction bases numbered 8, after V lost 4 bases and J lost 15 bases. The germline gives CDR1 SGHRS, CDR2 YFSETQ. The CDR3 length is 14 residues. DNA of the CDR3: TGCGCCAGCAGCACCGGACTAGCGGGAGGGCCGTTGTTCTTC. This codes for CASSTGLAGGPLFF.

This chain connects TRBV9 to TRBJ2-1; TRBD2 matches at 10 bases. V dropped 2 bases and J dropped 9; count of bases not matched to a gene: 2. This CDR3 contains 13 residues. Germline V gives CDR1 SGDLS, CDR2 YYNGEE. The CDR3 reads CASSVGLASEQFF. In nucleotides, the CDR3 is TGTGCCAGCAGCGTGGGACTAGCGAGTGAGCAGTTCTTC.

This chain connects TRBV2 to TRBJ2-7; the match to TRBD1 covers 8 bases. CDR1 SNHLY and CDR2 FYNNEI come from the germline V gene. The CDR3 extends over 13 amino acids. V gave up 4 bases and J gave up 6 bases; unmatched junction bases: 5. CDR3 DNA sequence: TGTGCCAGCAGTGTTGGGACAGGAGGCGAGCAGTACTTC. Protein sequence: CASSVGTGGEQYF.

The chain couples TRBV29-1 to TRBJ2-3; 11 nucleotides match TRBD2. The V and J ends lost 5 bases and 3 bases, in that order; junction bases with no gene match: 4. CDR3 length: 14 residues. Germline CDR1 SQVTM, CDR2 ANQGSEA. CDR3 DNA: TGCAGCGTTAGGACTAGCGGGTATACAGATACGCAGTATTTT. It translates to CSVRTSGYTDTQYF.

A few counts support this clone. The V gene is TRBV2, the J gene TRBJ1-5; D may be TRBD1 (5 bases). The CDR3 loop spans 15 amino acids. The germline gives CDR1 SNHLY, CDR2 FYNNEI. The V end lost 6 bases, the J end lost 3 bases, and 15 bases lay between the germline ends. The CDR3 DNA sequence: TGTGCCAGCAGGGCCCCAGGGCTACTCAATCAGCCCCAGCATTTT. Translation gives CASRAPGLLNQPQHF.